This T cell receptor beta chain comes out of a study of blood T cell repertoires in COVID-19. Study overall: Samples came from the United States, Italy and Spain, spanning acute and convalescent COVID-19.

Recruits, aged roughly 18 to 89 years, lived in 20 to 30 US areas. The CDR3 is 12 residues long. Between the trimmed V and J ends, which lost 2 bases and 5 bases, there was a span of 6 bases. Germline-derived CDR1 and CDR2 are SGHTA and FQGNSA. The protocol was immunoSEQ multiplex PCR, while the TCRdb copy is restricted to in-frame clones and leaves out a portion. This table holds 200,000 to 250,000 clones, 88% found once. This clonotype was obtained from a woman aged 30 to 39 who had been exposed to COVID-19. This chain connects TRBV7-2 to TRBJ2-5, with D unclear. Sequencing input: PBMCs or T cells enriched from blood (not recorded which). The CDR3 DNA sequence: TGTGCCAGCAGCTTAAACGCGGAGACCCAGTACTTC. Translating gives CASSLNAETQYF.